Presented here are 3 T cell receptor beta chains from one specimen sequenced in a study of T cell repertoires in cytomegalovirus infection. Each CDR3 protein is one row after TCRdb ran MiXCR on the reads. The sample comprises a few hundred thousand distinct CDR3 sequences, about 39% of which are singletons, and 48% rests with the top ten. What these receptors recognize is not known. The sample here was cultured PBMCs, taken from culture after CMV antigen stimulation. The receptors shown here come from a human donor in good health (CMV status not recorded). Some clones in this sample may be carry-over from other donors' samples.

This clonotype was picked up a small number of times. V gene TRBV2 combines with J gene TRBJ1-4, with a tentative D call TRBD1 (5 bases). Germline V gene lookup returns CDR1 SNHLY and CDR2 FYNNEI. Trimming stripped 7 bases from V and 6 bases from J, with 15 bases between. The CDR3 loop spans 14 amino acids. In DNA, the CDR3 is TGTGCCAGCAAGCAGGGTCAGGATTATGAAAAACTGTTTTTT. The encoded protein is CASKQGQDYEKLFF. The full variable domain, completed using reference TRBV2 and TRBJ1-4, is EPEVTQTPSHQVTQMGQEVILRCVPISNHLYFYWYRQILGQKVEFLVSFYNNEISEKSEIFDDQFSVERPDGSNFTLKIRSTKLEDSAMYFCASKQGQDYEKLFFGSGTQLSVL.

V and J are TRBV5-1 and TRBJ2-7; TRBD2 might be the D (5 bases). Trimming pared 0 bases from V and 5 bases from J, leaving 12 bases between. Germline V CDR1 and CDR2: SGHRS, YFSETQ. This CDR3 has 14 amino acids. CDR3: CASSLVIRGNEQYF. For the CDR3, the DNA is TGCGCCAGCAGCTTGGTGATACGAGGGAACGAGCAGTACTTC. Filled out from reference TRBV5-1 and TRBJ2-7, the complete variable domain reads KAGVTQTPRYLIKTRGQQVTLSCSPISGHRSVSWYQQTPGQGLQFLFEYFSETQRNKGNFPGRFSGRQFSNSRSEMNVSTLELGDSALYLCASSLVIRGNEQYFGPGTRLTVT.

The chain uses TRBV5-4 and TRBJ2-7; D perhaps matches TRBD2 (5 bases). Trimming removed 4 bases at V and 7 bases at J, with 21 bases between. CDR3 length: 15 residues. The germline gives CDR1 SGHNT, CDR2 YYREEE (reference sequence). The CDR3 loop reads CASSDHRGTSREQYF. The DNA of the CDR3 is TGTGCCAGCAGCGACCATCGGGGAACCTCTAGGGAGCAGTACTTC.